This entry concerns a single T cell receptor (beta chain). No antigen is known for it. This sample is part of a study of cytomegalovirus exposure and HLA in healthy donors. Points from the study as a whole: Listed as cytomegalovirus-associated were 164 TCR beta chains.

Germline V gene lookup returns CDR1 MGHDK and CDR2 SYGVNS. The V gene end was trimmed by 0 bases and the J gene end by 11 bases; junction bases not matched to a gene: 17. The CDR3 extends over 18 amino acids. TCRdb keeps only in-frame clones here, not all; method: immunoSEQ multiplex PCR. The sample lists a few hundred thousand clones; roughly 90% were seen once. The source material was PBMCs. The chain employs TRBV25-1 and TRBJ2-5; 11 nucleotides match TRBD2. This clonotype was obtained from a woman aged 18-29 years in good health and CMV-seronegative. The CDR3, as DNA: TGTGCCAGCAGTGAATATTTATCCCCCTCTAGCGGGGGGACCCCGCAGTACTTC. Its protein is CASSEYLSPSSGGTPQYF.